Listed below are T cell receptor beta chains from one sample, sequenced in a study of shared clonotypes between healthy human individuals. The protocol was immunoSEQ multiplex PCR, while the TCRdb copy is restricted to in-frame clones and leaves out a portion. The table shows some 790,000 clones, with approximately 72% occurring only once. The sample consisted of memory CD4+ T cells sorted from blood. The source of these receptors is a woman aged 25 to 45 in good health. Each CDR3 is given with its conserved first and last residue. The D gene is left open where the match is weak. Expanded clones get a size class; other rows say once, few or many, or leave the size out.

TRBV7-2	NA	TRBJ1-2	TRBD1	TGTGCCAGCAGCTCGACGCGGACAGGTCTCCTTGGCTACACCTTC	CASSSTRTGLLGYTF
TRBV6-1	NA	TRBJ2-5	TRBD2	TGTGCCAGCAGTGAAGCGCGCCTAGCGGGTCAAGAGACCCAGTACTTC	CASSEARLAGQETQYF
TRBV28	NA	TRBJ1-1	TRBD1	TGTGCCAGCATCTTAACAGGGGGCACTGAAGCTTTCTTT	CASILTGGTEAFF
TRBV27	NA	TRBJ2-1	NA	TGTGCCAGCAGTTTATCGTGGCTCAGGGGATCCTACAATGAGCAGTTCTTC	CASSLSWLRGSYNEQFF
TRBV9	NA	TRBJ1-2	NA	TGTGCCAGCAGCGTCGGAGACAGGAACTATGGCTACACCTTC	CASSVGDRNYGYTF
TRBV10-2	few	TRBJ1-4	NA	TGCGCCAGCAGTGAGTCATACGGGCAAATTGAAAAACTGTTTTTT	CASSESYGQIEKLFF
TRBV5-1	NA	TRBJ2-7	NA	TGCGCCAGCAGCTTGATGGGGACTGGGACGAGCGAGCAGTACTTC	CASSLMGTGTSEQYF
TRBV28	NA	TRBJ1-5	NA	TGTGCCAGCAGGGGGACATCTAATCAGCCCCAGCATTTT	CASRGTSNQPQHF
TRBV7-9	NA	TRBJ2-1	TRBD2	TGTGCCAGCAGCTTGCGGCTAGCGGTATACAATGAGCAGTTCTTC	CASSLRLAVYNEQFF
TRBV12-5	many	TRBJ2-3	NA	TGTGCTAGTGGTTTGGCGCCGGGTCCAACCCCAGATACGCAGTATTTT	CASGLAPGPTPDTQYF
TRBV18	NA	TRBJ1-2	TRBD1	TGTGCCAGCTCACCGAGCGCGCAGGGGGGCGGTGGCTACACCTTC	CASSPSAQGGGGYTF
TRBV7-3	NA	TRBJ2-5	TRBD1	TGTGCCAGCAGCACAGGACAGGGGCGAATGGAGACCCAGTACTTC	CASSTGQGRMETQYF
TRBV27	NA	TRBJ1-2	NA	TGTGCCAGCAGTTCGCACACAGGGAGTCCTGGCTACACCTTC	CASSSHTGSPGYTF
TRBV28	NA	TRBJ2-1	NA	TGTGCCAGCAGTATACCGGGACTTCACAATGAGCAGTTCTTC	CASSIPGLHNEQFF
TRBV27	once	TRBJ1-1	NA	TGTGCCAGCAGTTTCGGCGGACCGAACACTGAAGCTTTCTTT	CASSFGGPNTEAFF
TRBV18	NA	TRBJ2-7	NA	TGTGCCAGCTCACCACAAGACAGGACCGGGGAGCAGTACTTC	CASSPQDRTGEQYF
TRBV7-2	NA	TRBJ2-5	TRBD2	TGTGCCAGCAGCTCCCGACATTCGACTAGCGGGAGTATTGGGACCCAGTACTTC	CASSSRHSTSGSIGTQYF
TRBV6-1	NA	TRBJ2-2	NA	TGTGCCAGCAGTGAAAGTTTAGGGGAGGCCGGGGAGCTGTTTTTT	CASSESLGEAGELFF
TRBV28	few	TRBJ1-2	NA	TGTGCCAGCAGTCGGTCGACGGGACGTTTCGATGGCTACACCTTC	CASSRSTGRFDGYTF
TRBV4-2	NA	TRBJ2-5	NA	TGTGCCAGCAGCCCAGGGGCGGGGAAGGAGACCCAGTACTTC	CASSPGAGKETQYF
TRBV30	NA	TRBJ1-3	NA	TGTGCCTGGAGCCTAACAGGAGCAATCTCTGGAAACACCATATATTTT	CAWSLTGAISGNTIYF
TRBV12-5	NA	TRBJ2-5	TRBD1	TGTGCTAGTGGCCGGGACAGCCTCAAGACCCAGTACTTC	CASGRDSLKTQYF
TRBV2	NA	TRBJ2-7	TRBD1	TGTGCCAGCAGCGGACAGGGAGGCTACGAGCAGTACTTC	CASSGQGGYEQYF
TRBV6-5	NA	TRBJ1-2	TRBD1	TGTGCCAGCAGTTACCGGACAGGGAGAGACTATGGCTACACCTTC	CASSYRTGRDYGYTF
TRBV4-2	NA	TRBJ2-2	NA	TGTGCCAGCAGCCAAGCCCTGGGGGCCACCGGGGAGCTGTTTTTT	CASSQALGATGELFF
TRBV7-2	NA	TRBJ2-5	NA	TGTGCCAGCAGCTTAGTGGAGAGGGAGACCCAGTACTTC	CASSLVERETQYF
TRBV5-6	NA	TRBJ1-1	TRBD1	TGTGCCAGCAGCGTTGACAGGGGGCGCGTGAACACTGAAGCTTTCTTT	CASSVDRGRVNTEAFF
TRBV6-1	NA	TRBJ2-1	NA	TGTGCCACCCTGGGCGAGGGATCCTCCTACAATGAGCAGTTCTTC	CATLGEGSSYNEQFF
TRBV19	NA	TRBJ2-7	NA	TGTGCCAGTAGTTCGAAAACTTGGCAGGGCCACGAGCAGTACTTC	CASSSKTWQGHEQYF
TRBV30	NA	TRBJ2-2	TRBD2	TGTGCCTGGAGACTAGCGGCCACCACCGGGGAGCTGTTTTTT	CAWRLAATTGELFF
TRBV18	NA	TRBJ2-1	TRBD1	TGTGCCAGCTCACCGACCGGGACAGGCGTCTACAATGAGCAGTTCTTC	CASSPTGTGVYNEQFF
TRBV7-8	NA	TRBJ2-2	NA	TGTGCCAGCAGCCCTAGAGCTGGGTATGAATTGTTCACCGGGGAGCTGTTTTTT	CASSPRAGYELFTGELFF